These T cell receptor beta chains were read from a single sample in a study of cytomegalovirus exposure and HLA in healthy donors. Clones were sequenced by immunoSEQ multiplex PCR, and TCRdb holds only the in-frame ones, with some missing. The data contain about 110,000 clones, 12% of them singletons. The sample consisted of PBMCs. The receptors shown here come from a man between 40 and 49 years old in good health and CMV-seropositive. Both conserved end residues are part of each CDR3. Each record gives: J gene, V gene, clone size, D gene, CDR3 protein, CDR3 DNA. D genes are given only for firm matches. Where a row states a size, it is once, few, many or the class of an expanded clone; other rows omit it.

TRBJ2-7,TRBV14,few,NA,CASSQSLLVEQYF,TGTGCCAGCAGCCAAAGCCTATTGGTCGAGCAGTACTTC
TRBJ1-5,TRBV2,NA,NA,CASSGLVSNQPQHF,TGTGCCAGCAGTGGACTTGTTAGCAATCAGCCCCAGCATTTT
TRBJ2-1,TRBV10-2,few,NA,CASSDSYNEQFF,TGCGCCAGCTCGGACAGCTACAATGAGCAGTTCTTC
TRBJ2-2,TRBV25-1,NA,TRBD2,CASSELAGVYTGELFF,TGTGCCAGCAGTGAACTAGCGGGAGTATACACCGGGGAGCTGTTTTTT
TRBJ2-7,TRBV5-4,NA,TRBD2,CASSSIAGGDYEQYF,TGTGCCAGCAGCTCCATAGCGGGAGGGGACTACGAGCAGTACTTC
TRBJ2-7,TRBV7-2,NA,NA,CASSLRQGRSYEQYF,TGTGCCAGCAGCTTAAGGCAGGGCCGTTCCTACGAGCAGTACTTC
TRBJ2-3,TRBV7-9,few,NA,CASSSSRDWRTDTQYF,TGTGCCAGCAGCTCCTCCCGGGACTGGCGCACAGATACGCAGTATTTT
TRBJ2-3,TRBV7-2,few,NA,CASSLRLGTDTQYF,TGTGCCAGCAGCTTAAGGCTAGGCACAGATACGCAGTATTTT
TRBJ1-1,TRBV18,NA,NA,CASSPLARSNTEAFF,TGTGCCAGCTCACCGTTGGCGCGGTCGAACACTGAAGCTTTCTTT
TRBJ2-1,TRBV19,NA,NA,CASSGRTYNEQFF,TGTGCCAGTAGCGGGAGAACCTACAATGAGCAGTTCTTC
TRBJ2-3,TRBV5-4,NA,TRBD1,CASSVGQGAGTDTQYF,TGTGCCAGCAGCGTCGGACAGGGGGCTGGCACAGATACGCAGTATTTT